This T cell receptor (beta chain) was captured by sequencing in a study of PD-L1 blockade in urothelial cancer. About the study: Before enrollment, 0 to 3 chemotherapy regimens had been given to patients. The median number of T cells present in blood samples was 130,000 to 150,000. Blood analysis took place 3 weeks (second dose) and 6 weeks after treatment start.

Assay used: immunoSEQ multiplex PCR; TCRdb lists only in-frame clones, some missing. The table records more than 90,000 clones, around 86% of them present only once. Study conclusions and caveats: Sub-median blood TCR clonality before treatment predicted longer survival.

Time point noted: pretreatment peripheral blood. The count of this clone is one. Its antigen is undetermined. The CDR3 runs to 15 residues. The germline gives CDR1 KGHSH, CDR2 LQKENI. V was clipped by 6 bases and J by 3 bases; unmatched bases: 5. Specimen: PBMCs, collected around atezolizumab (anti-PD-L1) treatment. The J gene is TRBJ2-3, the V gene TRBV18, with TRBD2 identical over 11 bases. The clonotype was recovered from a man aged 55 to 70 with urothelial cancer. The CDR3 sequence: CASSYTSGSTDTQYF. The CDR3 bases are TGTGCCAGCTCGTATACTAGCGGGAGTACAGATACGCAGTATTTT. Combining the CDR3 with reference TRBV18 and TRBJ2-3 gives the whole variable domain NAGVMQNPRHLVRRRGQEARLRCSPMKGHSHVYWYRQLPEEGLKFMVYLQKENIIDESGMPKERFSAEFPKEGPSILRIQQVVRGDSAAYFCASSYTSGSTDTQYFGPGTRLTVL.